This T cell receptor beta chain was observed in a study of graft-versus-host responses after intestinal transplantation. About the study: Every recipient had anti-thymocyte globulin induction and 2 to 4 years of tacrolimus plus steroids. Regarding the study as a whole: There were GvH clones found in recipient marrow, and some of them appeared first in ileum or blood.

Produced via immunoSEQ multiplex PCR; TCRdb's table is partial and in-frame only. The data contain about 57,000 clones, about 87% of them singletons. The CDR3 runs to 15 residues. Per the germline V gene, CDR1 is SNHLY and CDR2 is FYNNEI. Losses at the gene ends were 6 bases for V and 7 bases for J; bases not matched to a gene: 9. A note on this clone: Antigen: not known.

The rearrangement uses TRBV2 and TRBJ1-4; 9 bases are a match to TRBD1. This specimen was PBMCs, taken 26 days after transplant. The TCR was taken from a human patient who received an intestinal transplant, so some T cells may come from the graft donor. CDR3 sequence (DNA): TGTGCCAGCAGAGGCCCGGGACAGGGACTTGAAAAACTGTTTTTT. Translated, it gives CASRGPGQGLEKLFF.